This record covers a single T cell receptor beta chain. Germline V gene sequence: CDR1 KGHDR, CDR2 SFDVKD. V shed 4 bases, J shed 7 bases, and the junction held 6 bases outside the gene matches. The CDR3 extends over 14 amino acids. The record originates from a study of blood T cell repertoires in COVID-19. Turning to the study itself: There were acute and convalescent COVID-19 samples, and they came from the United States, Italy and Spain. PBMCs, B-cell-depleted T cells, or T cells were the source of the cDNA or gDNA that made up the material.

Authors' data handling: It was from reference gene primer amplification that nucleated cell counts were estimated. The method was immunoSEQ multiplex PCR; TCRdb's version includes in-frame clones alone and lacks a portion of them. That table furnishes V, J and clone size, whereas the DNA furnished D and trimming. The data hold roughly 160,000 clones, with about 86% observed a single time. The material sequenced was peripheral blood. This sequence originates from a man between 60 and 70 years old with acute or convalescent COVID-19. The V and J genes are TRBV24-1 and TRBJ2-5; 9 bases match TRBD1. CDR3 amino acids: CATSEPGQGGTQYF. As DNA, the CDR3 is TGTGCCACCAGTGAACCGGGACAGGGAGGGACCCAGTACTTC.